These 15 T cell receptor beta chains share one sample of origin, sequenced in a study of blood T cell repertoires in COVID-19. Data came from immunoSEQ multiplex PCR; TCRdb stores just in-frame clones and leaves some out. In the table there are under 350,000 clones, approximately 92% of which are singletons. The sequenced sample was peripheral blood. These receptors were collected from a woman under 40 with COVID-19, enrolled during active disease.

This clone came up a few times. CDR3 DNA: TGTGCCAGCAGCTTCGGTTGGGAGAGCACAGATACGCAGTATTTT. Its protein is CASSFGWESTDTQYF. This chain uses TRBV7-8 with TRBJ2-3, with D possibly TRBD2 on 5 matching bases. Trimming cost V 3 bases and J 0 bases, with 10 bases left between them. The CDR3 totals 15 residues. From germline, CDR1 is SGHVS and CDR2 FQNEAQ.

J is TRBJ1-5 and V is TRBV28; 7 bases fit TRBD1. The CDR3 extends over 14 amino acids. After removal of 6 bases from V and 5 bases from J, the junction contained 7 bases not matched to a gene. Germline V lookup: CDR1 MDHEN, CDR2 SYDVKM. The CDR3 protein is CASSRGGADQPQHF. In DNA, the CDR3 is TGTGCCAGCAGCCGAGGGGGCGCGGATCAGCCCCAGCATTTT.

The chain carries TRBV7-2 and TRBJ2-7; D gene unclear. The CDR3 length is 15 residues. With 5 bases removed from V and 4 bases from J, the gap between germline ends came to 18 bases. The V gene's germline CDR1 is SGHTA and CDR2 FQGNSA. CDR3 region: CASSQGGPAIYEQYF. CDR3 bases: TGTGCCAGCAGCCAAGGTGGGCCGGCCATTTACGAGCAGTACTTC.

This chain joins TRBV12-3 or TRBV12-4 and TRBJ2-1, with D maybe TRBD1 (6 bases). The V gene lost 6 bases and the J gene lost 9 bases, with 15 bases spanning the gap. The CDR3 spans 13 residues. As DNA, the CDR3 is TGTGCCAGCAGACAGGGAACAGTGGGTGAGCAGTTCTTC. This translates into CASRQGTVGEQFF.

V is TRBV5-4 and J is TRBJ2-1, with 8 positions matching TRBD1. Germline V gene lookup returns CDR1 SGHNT and CDR2 YYREEE (reference sequence). The CDR3 is 15 residues long. V gave up 0 bases and J gave up 4 bases; unmatched junction bases: 3. CDR3 sequence reads: CASSLARGPYNEQFF. CDR3 in DNA: TGTGCCAGCAGCTTGGCCAGGGGGCCGTACAATGAGCAGTTCTTC.

V gene TRBV6-4 combines with J gene TRBJ2-7, with 9 bases aligning to TRBD2. CDR3 length: 13 residues. Germline trimming cut 10 bases from V and 6 bases from J; bases unmatched to any gene: 10. From germline, CDR1 is MRHNA and CDR2 SNTAGT. As DNA, the CDR3 is TGTGCCAATAGCGGGAGTTATCCGATCGAGCAGTACTTC. Amino acids: CANSGSYPIEQYF.

This chain uses TRBV20-1 with TRBJ2-1; 9 bases agree with TRBD2. The J segment lost 4 bases and the V segment lost 3 bases, leaving 7 bases of the junction unmatched. This CDR3 comprises 15 residues. CDR1 DFQATT and CDR2 SNEGSKA come from the germline V gene (reference sequence). CDR3 amino acids: CSASPRAGGYNEQFF. For the CDR3, the DNA is TGCAGTGCTAGTCCGCGGGCGGGAGGGTACAATGAGCAGTTCTTC.

The rearrangement links TRBV6-6 to TRBJ1-2; 9 bases map to TRBD1. Germline values: CDR1 MNHNY, CDR2 SVGAGI (reference sequence). J gave up 6 bases and V 4 bases, and 6 bases lay outside the gene matches. The CDR3 sequence is 14 residues long. CDR3 in DNA: TGTGCCAGCAGTTCGGTACAGGGGGCGGATGGCTACACCTTC. Translation gives CASSSVQGADGYTF.

The V call is TRBV19, the J call TRBJ2-2; unclear D gene. Germline V lookup: CDR1 LNHDA, CDR2 SQIVND (reference sequence). The length of the CDR3 is 14 residues. The germline V and J ends were trimmed by 3 bases and 6 bases, with 11 bases remaining between them. The CDR3 is CASSMSSNAGELFF. The CDR3 bases are TGTGCCAGTAGTATGTCCAGTAACGCCGGGGAGCTGTTTTTT.

The rearrangement joins TRBV28 to TRBJ1-2, with 7 bases matching TRBD1. This CDR3 is 13 amino acids long. Germline CDR1 and CDR2: MDHEN and SYDVKM. Losses at the gene ends were 7 bases for V and 8 bases for J; bases not matched to a gene: 10. CDR3 sequence: CASNLQGFEGYTF. Written as DNA, the CDR3 is TGTGCCAGCAATCTACAGGGGTTTGAAGGCTACACCTTC.

This clone is a singleton in its sample. The DNA for the CDR3 is TGTGCCAGCAGCTATGACAGGGTTAAAGGAGGCACTGAAGCTTTCTTT. This translates into CASSYDRVKGGTEAFF. The chain is built from TRBV7-9 and TRBJ1-1; 7 bases fit TRBD1. CDR3 length: 16 amino acids. Trimming at V came to 4 bases and at J to 4 bases, leaving 12 bases not matched to a gene. The germline CDR1 and CDR2 sequences are SEHNR and FQNEAQ (reference sequence).

V is TRBV7-2 and J is TRBJ2-4, with 12 bases that match TRBD2. The CDR3 length is 16 residues. V was pared by 2 bases and J by 1 base, with 0 bases of the junction left unmatched. In germline, CDR1 is SGHTA, CDR2 FQGNSA. The CDR3 spells CASSLTSGRAKNIQYF. CDR3 in DNA: TGTGCCAGCAGCTTAACTAGCGGGAGGGCCAAAAACATTCAGTACTTC. The full variable domain, rest sourced from reference TRBV7-2 and TRBJ2-4, is GAGVSQSPSNKVTEKGKDVELRCDPISGHTALYWYRQSLGQGLEFLIYFQGNSAPDKSGLPSDRFSAERTGGSVSTLTIQRTQQEDSAVYLCASSLTSGRAKNIQYFGAGTRLSVL.

There are a few counts of this clone. The sample carries other DNA sequences with the same CDR3. The gene calls are TRBV11-3 and TRBJ2-1; possibly TRBD2 for D (6 bases). Germline assignment: CDR1 SGHNT and CDR2 YENEEA. The CDR3 is 13 residues long. Trimming removed 0 bases from V and 9 bases from J, with 9 bases in between. The CDR3: CASSLEWGGEQFF. Written as DNA, the CDR3 is TGTGCCAGCAGCTTAGAGTGGGGAGGTGAGCAGTTCTTC.

This clone came up once. The chain uses TRBV10-1 and TRBJ2-5; 8 bases line up with TRBD2. The CDR3 loop spans 16 amino acids. V was pared by 3 bases and J by 2 bases, with 8 bases of the junction left unmatched. The germline V gene has CDR1 WNHNN and CDR2 SYGVQD (reference sequence). The CDR3 loop is CASSERTSGGQETQYF. The CDR3 DNA reads TGCGCCAGCAGTGAAAGAACTAGCGGAGGGCAAGAGACCCAGTACTTC.

The CDR3 DNA follows: TGTGCCAGCAGCTTGGACAGGGGAGTAACTAATGAAAAACTGTTTTTT. It is translated as CASSLDRGVTNEKLFF. The chain recombines TRBV5-6 with TRBJ1-4; the match to TRBD1 covers 7 bases. J gave up 1 base and V 0 bases, and 3 bases lay outside the gene matches. The CDR3 runs to 16 residues. Germline V gives CDR1 SGHDT, CDR2 YYEEEE.